These 15 T cell receptor beta chains came from one sample sequenced in a study of T cell changes during pregnancy in multiple sclerosis. Assay used: immunoSEQ multiplex PCR; TCRdb lists only in-frame clones, some missing. The data show around 42,000 clones, about 91% seen once. The sample here was CD4+ T cells from peripheral blood mononuclear cells, taken in the second trimester of pregnancy. The receptors derive from a female donor in good health, enrolled as a control in a pregnancy study.

J is TRBJ2-4 and V is TRBV19, with D perhaps TRBD2 (6 bases). The CDR3 covers 15 residues. With 7 bases removed from V and 11 bases from J, the gap between germline ends came to 24 bases. Germline V gene sequence: CDR1 LNHDA, CDR2 SQIVND (reference sequence). The CDR3, as DNA: TGTGCCAGTACCACGACCGGGACTCGGGTTACGGTTCAGTACTTC. Residues: CASTTTGTRVTVQYF.

The sample holds one count of this clone. The chain has TRBV19 and TRBJ2-7; 10 bases match TRBD1. Germline assignment: CDR1 LNHDA and CDR2 SQIVND (reference sequence). This CDR3 has 13 residues. After removal of 6 bases from V and 5 bases from J, the junction contained 4 bases not matched to a gene. The CDR3 sequence: CASSGDRGDEQYF. For the CDR3, the DNA is TGTGCCAGTAGCGGGGACAGGGGTGACGAGCAGTACTTC. Full variable domain (rest looked up from reference TRBV19 and TRBJ2-7): DGGITQSPKYLFRKEGQNVTLSCEQNLNHDAMYWYRQDPGQGLRLIYYSQIVNDFQKGDIAEGYSVSREKKESFPLTVTSAQKNPTAFYLCASSGDRGDEQYFGPGTRLTVT.

The chain recombines TRBV11-2 with TRBJ2-7; no firm D call. The V gene's germline CDR1 is SGHAT and CDR2 FQNNGV. The CDR3 totals 14 residues. Trimming took 3 bases from V and 3 from J, leaving 12 bases between them. The CDR3, as DNA: TGTGCCAGCAGCTTGGCGGTCTCGGGCTACGAGCAGTACTTC. Translating it yields CASSLAVSGYEQYF. The variable domain in full, completed from reference TRBV11-2 and TRBJ2-7, reads EAGVAQSPRYKIIEKRQSVAFWCNPISGHATLYWYQQILGQGPKLLIQFQNNGVVDDSQLPKDRFSAERLKGVDSTLKIQPAKLEDSAVYLCASSLAVSGYEQYFGPGTRLTVT.

The chain couples TRBV7-9 to TRBJ1-1, with TRBD1 identical over 7 bases. This CDR3 comprises 14 residues. V shed 3 bases and J 4 bases; nucleotides not matched to a gene: 5. Germline V gene lookup returns CDR1 SEHNR and CDR2 FQNEAQ (reference sequence). CDR3 region: CASSFQGVGTEAFF. The CDR3 region has the DNA TGTGCCAGCAGCTTTCAGGGGGTGGGCACTGAAGCTTTCTTT.

The genes are TRBV5-1 and TRBJ1-3, with 7 bases matching TRBD1. Germline V gene lookup returns CDR1 SGHRS and CDR2 YFSETQ. The CDR3 covers 14 residues. With 2 bases clipped from V and 2 bases from J, the junction kept 1 base outside the gene matches. CDR3 DNA: TGCGCCAGCAGCTTACAGGGGACTGGAAACACCATATATTTT. This translates into CASSLQGTGNTIYF.

The chain links TRBV6-5 to TRBJ2-3, with 9 bases aligning to TRBD1. V gave up 4 bases and J gave up 5 bases; unmatched junction bases: 4. In germline, CDR1 is MNHEY, CDR2 SVGAGI. CDR3 length: 14 amino acids. CDR3: CASSSRDREDTQYF. DNA for the CDR3: TGTGCCAGCAGTTCCAGGGACAGGGAAGATACGCAGTATTTT.

V usage is TRBV7-2 and J usage is TRBJ1-6; 10 bases match TRBD1. The CDR3 covers 16 residues. In germline, CDR1 is SGHTA, CDR2 FQGNSA. The V and J ends lost 5 bases and 6 bases, in that order; junction bases with no gene match: 7. The CDR3 DNA reads as TGTGCCAGCAGCCCTCCGGGACAGGGGATTAATTCACCCCTCCACTTT. Translation: CASSPPGQGINSPLHF.

The J gene is TRBJ2-5, the V gene TRBV5-1, with 12 nucleotides matching TRBD2. V lost 5 bases to trimming and J lost 0 bases; unmatched junction nucleotides: 2. Germline CDR1 and CDR2: SGHRS and YFSETQ. There are 15 residues in the CDR3. CDR3 region: CASRLAGGYQETQYF. For the CDR3, the DNA is TGCGCCAGCAGACTAGCGGGGGGCTACCAAGAGACCCAGTACTTC.

The CDR3 sequence is CAWTASGGSGRRRQFF. Here the CDR3 DNA reads TGTGCCTGGACGGCTAGCGGGGGCTCCGGTCGGCGCCGCCAGTTCTTC. The V call is TRBV30, the J call TRBJ2-1; 10 bases are a match to TRBD2. Germline V gene lookup returns CDR1 GTSNPN and CDR2 SVGIG (reference sequence). The CDR3 contains 16 residues. Unmatched junction bases numbered 19, after V lost 4 bases and J lost 13 bases.

The chain's CDR3 is CASSYQGQGPYNEQFF. In DNA form, the CDR3 reads TGTGCCAGCAGTTACCAAGGACAGGGACCTTACAATGAGCAGTTCTTC. The chain combines TRBV6-5 with TRBJ2-1; 8 positions match TRBD1. J lost 4 bases, V lost 2 bases, and 7 bases had no gene match. Germline values: CDR1 MNHEY, CDR2 SVGAGI. CDR3 length: 16 amino acids.

This sequence joins TRBV4-2 and TRBJ2-3; possible D gene TRBD2, 5 bases. Deletions cut 0 bases from V and 1 base from J, with 8 bases between. Germline loops: CDR1 LGHNA, CDR2 YNFKEQ. The CDR3 is 15 residues long. CDR3 sequence reads: CASSQEVGGTDTQYF. CDR3 coding DNA: TGTGCCAGCAGCCAAGAAGTGGGAGGCACAGATACGCAGTATTTT.

This chain connects TRBV10-1 to TRBJ2-7; 8 bases match TRBD1. The CDR3 is 12 amino acids. J lost 6 bases, V lost 6 bases, and 4 bases had no gene match. Germline V gene data show CDR1 as WNHNN and CDR2 as SYGVQD (reference sequence). In DNA, the CDR3 is TGCGCCAGCAGCGGACAGGGCGGCGAGCAGTACTTC. Translation: CASSGQGGEQYF.

The chain couples TRBV5-1 to TRBJ2-5, with D possibly being TRBD2 (5 bases). The CDR3 length is 12 residues. Germline V gene data show CDR1 as SGHRS and CDR2 as YFSETQ. Trimming cost V 5 bases and J 5 bases, with 10 bases left between them. CDR3 sequence reads: CASREELETQYF. In DNA form, the CDR3 reads TGCGCCAGCAGGGAGGAACTTGAGACCCAGTACTTC. Full variable domain (remainder filled in from reference TRBV5-1 and TRBJ2-5): KAGVTQTPRYLIKTRGQQVTLSCSPISGHRSVSWYQQTPGQGLQFLFEYFSETQRNKGNFPGRFSGRQFSNSRSEMNVSTLELGDSALYLCASREELETQYFGPGTRLLVL.

The chain combines TRBV30 with TRBJ2-3; D not certain. V lost 1 base and J lost 8, with 10 bases in between. CDR1 is GTSNPN and CDR2 is SVGIG in the germline V gene (reference sequence). CDR3 length equals 12 residues. CDR3 sequence: CAWSGPSATQYF. In DNA form, the CDR3 reads TGTGCCTGGAGTGGTCCCAGCGCTACGCAGTATTTT.

The chain is built from TRBV11-2 and TRBJ2-7; no firm D call. V was trimmed by 0 bases and J by 8 bases, leaving 14 bases between them. Germline V lookup: CDR1 SGHAT, CDR2 FQNNGV. This CDR3 region has 14 residues. Written as DNA, the CDR3 is TGTGCCAGCAGCTTAGATCGAACGGTTAGCCAGCAGTACTTC. This gives the protein CASSLDRTVSQQYF. The variable domain in full, completed from reference TRBV11-2 and TRBJ2-7, reads EAGVAQSPRYKIIEKRQSVAFWCNPISGHATLYWYQQILGQGPKLLIQFQNNGVVDDSQLPKDRFSAERLKGVDSTLKIQPAKLEDSAVYLCASSLDRTVSQQYFGPGTRLTVT.